This T cell receptor (beta chain) was sequenced in a study of cytomegalovirus exposure and HLA in healthy donors (dated by TCRdb to the late 2010s). Regarding the research as a whole: In an earlier analysis of 450 to 750 of the donors, about 260 Gb of sequence data and 100 million or so unique TCR beta sequences from about 179 million T cells were reported. Rather than drawing on any new phenotypic data, the later analysis identified candidate immune exposures from TCR beta sequences and the way those sequences occurred across donors. In a later analysis, previously published TCR beta repertoires from roughly 710 donors were re-analyzed and high-resolution HLA genotyping was added so that TCR occurrence patterns could be studied. To predict cytomegalovirus infection status, the study brought together high-throughput TCR immunosequencing, statistical association of individual TCRs with disease status, and machine learning. Donor age, sex, ethnicity and CMV serostatus were collected together with the repertoire data. An earlier analysis of around 580 of the donors used high-throughput TCR beta sequencing to judge whether each TCR beta V gene segment behaved as functional or pseudogenic. Every repertoire in the discovery cohort had been generated on one and the same sequencing platform. Among almost 400 genotyped donors of the cohort, an average of approximately 240,000 unique TCR beta nucleotide sequences were sequenced per donor, around 20% of them non-productive. The number of donors typed differed by locus, with 629-630 for A, B, C, DRB1 and DQB1, over 500 for DQA1, some 570 for DPA1, and approximately 470 for DPB1. In addition to the first cohort of approximately 670 subjects, a separate validation cohort of around 110 different subjects was used. About 5 DR-DQ haplotypes were handled as single units for association and clustering, since linkage in the cohort was strong. An early release covering 550 to 650 HLA-typed donors comprised approximately 300 gigabases of sequencing data and 85 million or so unique TCR sequences. The study profiled the T cell repertoires of fewer than 850 subjects by immunosequencing and related them to cytomegalovirus serostatus. In a later genetic analysis, genome-wide SNP genotypes for about 65% of the 666 donors were used, and that subset was treated as a discovery cohort. Among the approximately 430 genotyped donors, approximately 77% belonged to the genetic ancestry cluster associated with self-reported Caucasian donors. The study aimed to test whether cataloging public T cell receptors could reveal signatures of past pathogen exposure. HLA typing covered class I and class II loci at four-digit resolution. The paper as a whole reports these results and caveats: The sequencing pipeline was judged likely to have produced a cluster of highly shared sequence variants as a technical artifact. The classifier was reported to diagnose cytomegalovirus status with high specificity and sensitivity in both the original cohort and the validation cohort. Sequencing depth was assumed to be roughly uniform across donors in the presence/absence analyses, though that assumption may not hold. Because some donors lacked HLA typing at each locus, the association tests relied only on the typed subset. An earlier analysis of several hundred of the donors showed that most TCR beta V segments appeared in productive rearrangements either about 90% or about 30% of the time, which broadly matched IMGT annotations. The cohort was sequenced for TCR beta chains only, and without alpha or paired-chain data the features that could be detected were limited. Several of the top co-occurrence clusters appeared to be linked to parvovirus B19, influenza, CMV and Epstein-Barr virus, according to a later analysis. Compared with the 666-donor mean, donors in an Asian-associated ancestry cluster had fewer N-insertions in productive TCRs, according to a later genetic analysis. Most TCR sequences were observed very rarely across donors, whereas some public TCRs were present in many individuals. When HLA alleles, especially DR and DQ, strongly co-occurred, attributing TCR associations to individual alleles was difficult. Some IMGT-functional V segments, including TRBV6-2 and TRBV6-3, could not be distinguished by the 87-base-pair reads and were therefore excluded. Correlated functional status among segregating V segments might be attributable to linkage disequilibrium, but an unknown experimental factor could not be ruled out. In a later analysis, the rate of TCR association differed among HLA loci, with DRB1 alleles having the most associated TCRs and HLA-C alleles having the fewest. In vitro tests confirmed that three of the cytomegalovirus-associated TCR beta chains recognize cytomegalovirus antigens. A later analysis found that HLA-associated TCR beta chains were more clonally expanded and had lower generation probabilities than equally common non-associated chains. A later genetic analysis associated a missense DCLRE1C variant with V-gene and J-gene trimming of TCR beta chains, and an independent cohort replicated the association. Around 16 rarely observed V segments, including chromosome 9 orphons, were excluded from the earlier analysis of some 590 of the donors because counts were too low. In a later analysis, most CMV-associated TCR beta chains were found to appear HLA-restricted, with HLA associations seemingly driven largely by CMV exposure. The study listed 170 or so TCR beta chains as associated with cytomegalovirus. A further reported finding was that TCR beta sequences accurately predicted the HLA-A and HLA-B alleles for most subjects in the first cohort. For the cohort, immune exposure information was limited to CMV serostatus. The authors suggested that the approach could potentially be extended to other disease states and immunological phenotypes. In a later analysis, around 15,000 TCR beta sequences were associated with specific HLA alleles at a false discovery rate of 0.05.

The CDR3 numbers 12 residues from cysteine through phenylalanine. The read is trimmed to its CDR3 DNA, 36 bases read in frame from base 1. CDR1 and CDR2 (SQVTM, ANQGSEA) derive from the germline V gene. V is cut back by 6 bases and J by 4 bases, with 5 bases in the junction unmatched. Library construction relied on the immunoSEQ multiplex PCR assay. For the multiplex PCR, a mixture combining 60 forward primers for TCR Vbeta segments and 13 reverse primers for TCR Jbeta segments was used. The CDR3 region of rearranged TCR beta genes was amplified from genomic DNA with a multiplex PCR assay. The amplified TCR beta libraries were sequenced on the Illumina HiSeq System as 87-base-pair reads. The published analysis was carried out like this. In a later analysis, 77 million or so unique TCR beta chains were counted across the roughly 670 repertoires, and about 10 million of these chains were shared by at least two donors. Raw reads were error-corrected and collapsed into unique sequences with a nearest-neighbor algorithm that merged closely related sequences to remove PCR and sequencing errors. CDR3 sequences were aligned to IMGT reference sequences to assign V, D and J gene segments. For a sequence to be retained, a match of at least six nucleotides was required to both a V gene segment and a J gene segment. A rearrangement counted as productive if the CDR3 had no stop codons and remained in frame with V and J, and every other rearrangement counted as non-productive. Following IMGT convention, CDR3 was defined as the stretch from the second conserved V-encoded cysteine up to the conserved J-encoded phenylalanine. The earlier analysis of some 580 of the donors excluded any sequence lacking an unambiguous match to a single V gene segment. An earlier analysis of around 600 of the donors classified V segments as functional when productive rearrangements were above 56.7% and as segregating when the standard deviation between donors was above 5%. To diagnose cytomegalovirus status from the catalog of TCR beta chain sequences, a statistical classification framework was built. In a later analysis, V and J genes were assigned by comparing TCR nucleotide sequences against IMGT/GENE-DB human TR gene sequences. Using the TCRdist pipeline, a later analysis assigned CDR3 sequences along with most-parsimonious VDJ recombination scenarios. A later analysis defined each TCR beta chain by its CDR3 amino acid sequence plus V-gene family, and excluded reads lacking a unique V-gene family. In a later analysis, several hundred highly shared, low-generation-probability nucleotide sequences were removed to address suspected cross-contamination and a sequencing artifact. For each public chain, a later analysis derived a clonal expansion index from normalized ranks of inferred template counts within each repertoire. A later analysis computed generation probabilities with a VDJ recombination model fitted to out-of-frame rearrangements, and checked the results against IGoR. Hypergeometric tests were used in a later analysis to score TCR-TCR, TCR-HLA and TCR-CMV co-occurrence, with a repertoire-size bias correction applied to the TCR pairs. To estimate false discovery rates, a later analysis permuted the HLA or CMV assignments 20 times. A later analysis grouped co-occurring TCRs with DBSCAN, adding TCRdist sequence similarity when clustering within HLA-allele-positive subsets. Repertoires with fewer than 30,000 or more than 120,000 public chains were left out of co-occurrence clustering, as were about 5 repertoires with anomalous nucleotide sharing. TCRdb took this table from immuneACCESS and kept in-frame rearrangements with V and J called. Such tables lack part of the clones; where checked against another copy, unresolved V genes explain under half of the gap, and the rest is unexplained. Clone size and V and J calls were adopted from that table, with D and trimming inferred from the DNA. The table for this sample lists 95,000 to 100,000 clones; about 72% of them were counted only once. Jointly, the top ten make up 15% to 20% of the sample.

The cohort was made up of approximately 670 healthy bone marrow donors. At the time of sampling, all cohort members were nominally healthy, though unrecorded immune exposures were likely present. The donor was CMV seropositive and was included in the group of 300 or so seropositive cohort members. Each donor provided a peripheral blood sample, and peripheral blood mononuclear cells were used for TCR beta sequencing. The Qiagen DNeasy Blood Extraction Kit was used to extract genomic DNA from the blood cell samples. A word on this clone: The antigen it binds to is not known. No base-level quality is on record; no much larger clone is a single base apart.

The sequenced sample was PBMCs. The chain links TRBV29-1 with TRBJ1-2; TRBD1 agrees with 7 junctional bases. The clonotype was recovered from a woman aged 55-70 years in good health and CMV-seropositive. The base sequence is TGCAGCGTGCGGACAGGATCCTATGGCTACACCTTC. The resulting protein is CSVRTGSYGYTF.